One and the same sample provided the 4 T cell receptor beta chains below, sequenced in a study of blood T cell repertoires in COVID-19. Clones were read by immunoSEQ multiplex PCR, and TCRdb kept only the in-frame ones, dropping some. The table records roughly 250,000 clones, roughly 80% of them present only once. The sequenced material came from peripheral blood. The receptor set was obtained from a woman between 40 and 50 years old with active or convalescent COVID-19.

The rearrangement links TRBV28 to TRBJ2-2; possible D gene TRBD2, 6 bases. V lost 1 base and J lost 6, with 15 bases in between. The CDR3 is made up of 16 amino acids. CDR1 and CDR2 from the germline V gene are MDHEN and SYDVKM. CDR3 amino acids: CASSLFGGNGPGELFF. DNA for the CDR3: TGTGCCAGCAGTTTATTTGGGGGGAACGGTCCCGGGGAGCTGTTTTTT.

The chain combines TRBV30 with TRBJ1-1, with 9 bases that match TRBD1. The CDR3 sequence is 12 residues long. Germline values: CDR1 GTSNPN, CDR2 SVGIG (reference sequence). Losses at the gene ends were 3 bases for V and 8 bases for J; bases not matched to a gene: 4. The CDR3 DNA sequence: TGTGCCTGGAGCCCGGGACAGGGAGAAGCTTTCTTT. Its translation: CAWSPGQGEAFF.

This chain joins TRBV7-3 and TRBJ2-1; 11 nucleotides match TRBD2. Germline V gives CDR1 SGHTA, CDR2 FQGTGA. The CDR3 extends over 15 amino acids. Unmatched junction bases numbered 6, after V lost 5 bases and J lost 6 bases. CDR3 protein: CASSTLAGEFNEQFF. In DNA, the CDR3 is TGTGCCAGCAGCACACTAGCGGGGGAGTTCAATGAGCAGTTCTTC.

The CDR3 spells CATADWRGNQPQHF. The DNA of the CDR3 is TGTGCCACCGCGGACTGGAGGGGCAATCAGCCCCAGCATTTT. This chain uses TRBV2 with TRBJ1-5; D ambiguous. Trimming cost V 10 bases and J 2 bases, with 15 bases left between them. This CDR3 spans 14 amino acids. Germline V CDR1 and CDR2: SNHLY, FYNNEI.